This TCR beta chain was obtained from a study of shared clonotypes between healthy human individuals. Original handling: ImmunoSEQ junction-only sequences lacked quality scores, so their filtering differed. The method was immunoSEQ multiplex PCR; TCRdb's version includes in-frame clones alone and lacks a portion of them. The V and J calls and the clone size are those of that table, but D and trimming were determined from the DNA. This sample has 1,400,000 or so clones, with 98% found just once. With 1 base clipped from V and 3 bases from J, the junction kept 12 bases outside the gene matches. This CDR3 has 17 residues. Per the germline V gene, CDR1 is LGHNA and CDR2 is YSLEER. As for this clone: Its antigen is unknown.

Whole-study findings and limits: The authors sampled blood alone, and tissue repertoires likely differ.

Material for sequencing was naive CD4+ T cells sorted from blood. Subset given: CD45RA+ positively selected. The chain links TRBV4-3 to TRBJ2-7; 7 bases are shared with TRBD1. The receptor comes from a man aged 25 to 45 in good health. CDR3 in DNA: TGCGCCAGCAGCCAAGGAGTCCCAGGGGGTGTTAACTACGAGCAGTACTTC. It codes for CASSQGVPGGVNYEQYF.